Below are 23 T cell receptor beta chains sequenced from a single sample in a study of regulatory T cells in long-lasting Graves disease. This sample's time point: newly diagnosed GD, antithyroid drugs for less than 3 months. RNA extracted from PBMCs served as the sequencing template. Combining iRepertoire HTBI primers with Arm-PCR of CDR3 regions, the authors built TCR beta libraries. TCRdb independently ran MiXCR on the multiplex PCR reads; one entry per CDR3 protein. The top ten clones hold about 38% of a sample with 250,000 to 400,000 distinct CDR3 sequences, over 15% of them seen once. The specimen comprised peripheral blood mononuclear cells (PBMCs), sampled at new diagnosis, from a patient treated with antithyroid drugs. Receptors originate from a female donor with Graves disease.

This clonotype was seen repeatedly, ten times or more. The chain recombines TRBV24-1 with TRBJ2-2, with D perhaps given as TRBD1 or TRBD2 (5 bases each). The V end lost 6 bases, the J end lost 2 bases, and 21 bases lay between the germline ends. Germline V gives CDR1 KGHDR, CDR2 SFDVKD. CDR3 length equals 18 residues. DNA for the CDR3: TGTGCCACCAGTCCCGGGACGGGAAGACTCAGAAACACCGGGGAGCTGTTTTTT. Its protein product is CATSPGTGRLRNTGELFF.

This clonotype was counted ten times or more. The CDR3 DNA reads TGTGCCAGCAGTGGGGAAAAACTGTTTTTT. It codes for CASSGEKLFF. The chain links TRBV28 to TRBJ1-4; D remains unclear. The germline V and J ends were trimmed by 5 bases and 8 bases, with 3 bases remaining between them. From germline, CDR1 is MDHEN and CDR2 SYDVKM. The CDR3 spans 10 residues.

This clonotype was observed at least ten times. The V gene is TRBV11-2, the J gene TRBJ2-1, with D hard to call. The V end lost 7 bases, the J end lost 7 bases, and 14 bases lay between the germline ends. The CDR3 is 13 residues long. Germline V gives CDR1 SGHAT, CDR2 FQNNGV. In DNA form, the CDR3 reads TGTGCCAGCACTACCTTACCCGGGAATGAGCAGTTCTTC. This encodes CASTTLPGNEQFF.

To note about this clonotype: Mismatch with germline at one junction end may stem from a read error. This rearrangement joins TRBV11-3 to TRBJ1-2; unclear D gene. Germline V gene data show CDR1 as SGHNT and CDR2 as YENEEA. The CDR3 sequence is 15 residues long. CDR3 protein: CASGLDFRFNYGYTF. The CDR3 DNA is TGTGCCAGCGGCTTAGATTTTCGGTTTAACTATGGCTACACCTTC.

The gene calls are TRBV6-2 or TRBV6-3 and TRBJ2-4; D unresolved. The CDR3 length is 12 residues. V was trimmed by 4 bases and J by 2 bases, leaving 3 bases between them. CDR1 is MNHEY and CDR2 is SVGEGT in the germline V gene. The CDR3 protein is CASSWTKNIQYF. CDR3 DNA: TGTGCCAGCAGTTGGACCAAAAACATTCAGTACTTC.

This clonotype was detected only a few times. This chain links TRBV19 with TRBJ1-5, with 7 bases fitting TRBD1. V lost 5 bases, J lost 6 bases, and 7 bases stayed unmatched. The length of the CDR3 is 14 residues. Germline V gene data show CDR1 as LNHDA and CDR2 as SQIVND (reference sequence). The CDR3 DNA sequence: TGTGCCAGTAGTGTTACAGGGGCAGGTCAGCCCCAGCATTTT. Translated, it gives CASSVTGAGQPQHF.

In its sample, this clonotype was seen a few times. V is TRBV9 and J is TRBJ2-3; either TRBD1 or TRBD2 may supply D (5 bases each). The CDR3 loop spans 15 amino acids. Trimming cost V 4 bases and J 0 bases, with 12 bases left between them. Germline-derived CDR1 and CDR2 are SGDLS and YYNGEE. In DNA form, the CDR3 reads TGTGCCAGCAGCCTCCGGGACCTCAGCACAGATACGCAGTATTTT. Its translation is CASSLRDLSTDTQYF. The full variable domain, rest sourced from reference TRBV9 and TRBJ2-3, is DSGVTQTPKHLITATGQRVTLRCSPRSGDLSVYWYQQSLDQGLQFLIQYYNGEERAKGNILERFSAQQFPDLHSELNLSSLELGDSALYFCASSLRDLSTDTQYFGPGTRLTVL.

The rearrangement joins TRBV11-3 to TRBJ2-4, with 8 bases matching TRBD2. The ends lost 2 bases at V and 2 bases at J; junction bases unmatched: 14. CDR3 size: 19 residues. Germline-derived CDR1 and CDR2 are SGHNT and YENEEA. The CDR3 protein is CASSLFIAQREWSKNIQYF. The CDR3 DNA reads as TGTGCCAGCAGCTTATTTATCGCCCAGCGGGAGTGGTCCAAAAACATTCAGTACTTC.

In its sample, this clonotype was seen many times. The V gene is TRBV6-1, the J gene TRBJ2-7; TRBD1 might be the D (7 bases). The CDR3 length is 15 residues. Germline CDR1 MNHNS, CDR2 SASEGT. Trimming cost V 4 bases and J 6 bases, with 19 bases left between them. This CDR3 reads CASSAQGKLEGEQYF. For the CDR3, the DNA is TGTGCCAGCAGTGCACAGGGGAAGTTGGAGGGCGAGCAGTACTTC.

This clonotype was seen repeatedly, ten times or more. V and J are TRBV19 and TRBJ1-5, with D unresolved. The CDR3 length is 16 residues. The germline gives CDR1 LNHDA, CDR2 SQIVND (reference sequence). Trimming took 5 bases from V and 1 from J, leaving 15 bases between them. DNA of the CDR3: TGTGCCAGTAGTGTGGGATGGCTAAGGAGCAATCAGCCCCAGCATTTT. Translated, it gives CASSVGWLRSNQPQHF.

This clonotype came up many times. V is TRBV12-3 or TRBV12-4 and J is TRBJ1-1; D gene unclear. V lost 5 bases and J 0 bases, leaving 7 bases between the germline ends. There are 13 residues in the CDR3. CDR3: CASSRDLNTEAFF. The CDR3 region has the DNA TGTGCCAGCAGTCGGGATTTGAACACTGAAGCTTTCTTT.

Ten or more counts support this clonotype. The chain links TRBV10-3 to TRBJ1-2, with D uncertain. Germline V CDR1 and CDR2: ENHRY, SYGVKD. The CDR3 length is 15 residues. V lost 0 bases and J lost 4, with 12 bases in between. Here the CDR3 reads CAISESALGSYGYTF. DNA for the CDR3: TGTGCCATCAGTGAGTCGGCTCTTGGGAGCTATGGCTACACCTTC.

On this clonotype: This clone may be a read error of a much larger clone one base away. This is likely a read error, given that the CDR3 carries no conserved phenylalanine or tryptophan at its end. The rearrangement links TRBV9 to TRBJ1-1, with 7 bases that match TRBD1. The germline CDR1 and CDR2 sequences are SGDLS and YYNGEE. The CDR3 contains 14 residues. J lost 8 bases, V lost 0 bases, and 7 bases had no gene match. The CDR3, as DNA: TGTGCCAGCAGCGTAGGTGGACAGGCCCGAGAAGCTTTCGTT. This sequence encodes CASSVGGQAREAFV.

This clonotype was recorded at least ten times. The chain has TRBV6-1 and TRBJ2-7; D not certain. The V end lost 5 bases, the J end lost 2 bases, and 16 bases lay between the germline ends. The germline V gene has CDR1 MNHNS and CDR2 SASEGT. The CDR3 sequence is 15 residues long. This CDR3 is CASSRSTSIAYEQYF. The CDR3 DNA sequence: TGTGCCAGCAGTCGTTCGACCTCTATTGCCTACGAGCAGTACTTC.

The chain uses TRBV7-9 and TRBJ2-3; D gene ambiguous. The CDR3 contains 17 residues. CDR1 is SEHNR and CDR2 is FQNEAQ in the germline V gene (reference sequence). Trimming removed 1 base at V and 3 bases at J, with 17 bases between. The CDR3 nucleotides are TGTGCCAGCAGCTTAGTTGTCCGCCTGGGCAGGACAGATACGCAGTATTTT. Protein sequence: CASSLVVRLGRTDTQYF.

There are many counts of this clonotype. The CDR3 region is CASSLYTDTQYF. CDR3 in DNA: TGTGCCAGCAGTTTATACACAGATACGCAGTATTTT. V gene TRBV28 combines with J gene TRBJ2-3; D is unclear. CDR1 and CDR2 from the germline V gene are MDHEN and SYDVKM. Trimming took off 1 base at V and 2 bases at J, with 1 base between the two ends. The CDR3 runs to 12 residues. The entire variable domain, with the rest obtained from reference TRBV28 and TRBJ2-3, is as follows: DVKVTQSSRYLVKRTGEKVFLECVQDMDHENMFWYRQDPGLGLRLIYFSYDVKMKEKGDIPEGYSVSREKKERFSLILESASTNQTSMYLCASSLYTDTQYFGPGTRLTVL.

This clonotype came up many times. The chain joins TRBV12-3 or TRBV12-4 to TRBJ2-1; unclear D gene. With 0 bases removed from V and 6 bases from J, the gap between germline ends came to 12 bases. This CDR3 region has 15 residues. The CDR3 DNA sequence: TGTGCCAGCAGTTTAGCGCCCTCAACCCCCAATGAGCAGTTCTTC. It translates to CASSLAPSTPNEQFF.

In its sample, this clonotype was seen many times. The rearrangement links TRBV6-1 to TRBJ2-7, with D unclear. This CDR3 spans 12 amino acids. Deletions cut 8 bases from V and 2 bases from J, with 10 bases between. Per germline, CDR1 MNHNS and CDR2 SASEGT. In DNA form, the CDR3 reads TGTGCCAGCGACGGACCCACCTACGAGCAGTACTTC. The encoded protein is CASDGPTYEQYF.

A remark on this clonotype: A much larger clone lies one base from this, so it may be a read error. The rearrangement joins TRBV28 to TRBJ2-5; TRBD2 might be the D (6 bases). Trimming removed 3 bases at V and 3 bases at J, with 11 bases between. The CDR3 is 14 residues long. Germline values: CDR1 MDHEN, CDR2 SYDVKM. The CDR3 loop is CASSLEGPKETQYF. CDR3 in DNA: TGTGCCAGCAGTTTGGAGGGGCCAAAAGAGACCCAGTACTTC.

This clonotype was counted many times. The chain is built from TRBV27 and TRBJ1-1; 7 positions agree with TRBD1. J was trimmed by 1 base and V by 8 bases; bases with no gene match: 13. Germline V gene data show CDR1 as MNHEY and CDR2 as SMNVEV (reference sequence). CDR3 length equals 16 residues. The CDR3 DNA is TGTGCCAGCTCGACAGGGCCCTTGGGGAGGAACACTGAAGCTTTCTTT. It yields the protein CASSTGPLGRNTEAFF.

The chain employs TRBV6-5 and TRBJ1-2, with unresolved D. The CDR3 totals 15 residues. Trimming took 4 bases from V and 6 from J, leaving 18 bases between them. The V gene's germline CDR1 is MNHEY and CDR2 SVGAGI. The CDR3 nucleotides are TGTGCCAGCAGTTCACGACGGATCATTAAGGATGGCTACACCTTC. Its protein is CASSSRRIIKDGYTF.

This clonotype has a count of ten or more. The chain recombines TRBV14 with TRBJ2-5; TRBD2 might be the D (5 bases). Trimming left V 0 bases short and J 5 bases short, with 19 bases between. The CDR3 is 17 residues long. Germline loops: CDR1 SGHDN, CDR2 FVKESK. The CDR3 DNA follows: TGTGCCAGCAGCCAAGAAGCGGCATTCCCAATGCGGGAGACCCAGTACTTC. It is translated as CASSQEAAFPMRETQYF.

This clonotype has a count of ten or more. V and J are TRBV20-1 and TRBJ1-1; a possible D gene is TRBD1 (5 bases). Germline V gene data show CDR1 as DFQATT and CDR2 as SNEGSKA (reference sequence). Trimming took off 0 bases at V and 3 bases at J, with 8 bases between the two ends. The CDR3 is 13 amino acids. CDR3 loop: CSARDQGYTEAFF. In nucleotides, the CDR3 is TGCAGTGCTAGAGATCAGGGTTACACTGAAGCTTTCTTT.